A selection of T cell receptor beta chains follows, all from one sample in a study of CD8 T cells in ankylosing spondylitis. TCRdb re-called the 5' RACE reads through MiXCR, storing one row per CDR3 protein. The profile covers 45,000 to 60,000 distinct CDR3 sequences, with about 7% appearing a single time and about 8.1% taken by the ten largest. The specimen sequenced was blood, either unsorted or a sorted T cell fraction (not recorded which). The receptors were gathered from a female donor with ankylosing spondylitis or in good health (not recorded which). The CDR3 runs from the conserved cysteine through the conserved F or W. The D gene is left open where the match is weak. Where a row states a size, it is once, few, many or the class of an expanded clone; other rows omit it.

d_call	v_call	clone_size	cdr3_length	j_call	cdr3_aa	cdr3_nt
NA	TRBV24-1	many	12	TRBJ1-1	CATSEDGTEAFF	TGTGCCACCAGTGAAGACGGGACTGAAGCTTTCTTT
NA	TRBV15	many	14	TRBJ2-1	CATSWGVDYNEQFF	TGTGCCACCAGTTGGGGGGTCGATTACAATGAGCAGTTCTTC
NA	TRBV5-1	many	14	TRBJ1-1	CASSLRDRSTEAFF	TGCGCCAGCAGCCTCAGAGACAGGTCGACTGAAGCTTTCTTT
TRBD2	TRBV7-3	many	14	TRBJ2-1	CASSRDYLYNEQFF	TGTGCCAGCAGCCGGGACTACCTTTACAATGAGCAGTTCTTC
TRBD2	TRBV7-6	many	15	TRBJ2-5	CASSPGLESGETQYF	TGTGCCAGCAGCCCCGGACTAGAGTCAGGAGAGACCCAGTACTTC
NA	TRBV6-1	NA	14	TRBJ2-6	CASCVGSGANVLTF	NA
NA	TRBV11-2	many	13	TRBJ2-1	CASSLIRGSEQFF	TGTGCCAGCAGCTTAATTCGGGGGAGCGAGCAGTTCTTC
NA	TRBV6-2/TRBV6-3	NA	14	TRBJ2-1	CATIGGRGYNEQFF	TGTGCCACCATAGGGGGGAGAGGGTACAATGAGCAGTTCTTC
NA	TRBV25-1	many	16	TRBJ2-7	CASSEIRDSNLYEQYF	TGTGCCAGCAGTGAAATTAGGGACTCGAACCTCTACGAGCAGTACTTC
TRBD1	TRBV10-3	few	18	TRBJ2-4	CATSRRDRGLEAKNIQYF	TGTGCCACTAGCCGGCGGGACAGGGGCTTGGAAGCCAAAAACATTCAGTACTTC
NA	TRBV20-1	many	11	TRBJ1-2	CSARESWGYTF	TGCAGTGCTAGAGAGTCTTGGGGCTACACCTTC
TRBD1	TRBV4-1	many	16	TRBJ2-1	CASSQAGQGVENEQFF	TGCGCCAGCAGCCAAGCGGGACAGGGGGTGGAAAATGAGCAGTTCTTC
TRBD1	TRBV5-1	many	16	TRBJ2-1	CASSWAGGTVGDEQFF	TGCGCCAGCAGCTGGGCAGGGGGTACTGTTGGTGATGAGCAGTTCTTC
NA	TRBV7-2	few	15	TRBJ1-2	CASSSPSLGGIGYTF	TGTGCCAGCAGCTCGCCATCCCTCGGAGGGATTGGCTACACCTTC
TRBD1	TRBV28	NA	15	TRBJ1-2	CASEIRQGRNYGYTF	TGTGCCAGCGAGATCCGACAGGGGAGGAACTATGGCTACACCTTC
NA	TRBV5-1	many	15	TRBJ1-1	CASSLGAGMDTEAFF	TGCGCCAGCAGCTTGGGGGCAGGGATGGACACTGAAGCTTTCTTT
NA	TRBV12-3/TRBV12-4	many	14	TRBJ2-7	CASSLGLGTGEQYF	TGTGCCAGCAGTTTAGGGCTGGGGACGGGCGAGCAGTACTTC
NA	TRBV20-1	many	14	TRBJ2-3	CSAWGGRGTDTQYF	TGCAGTGCTTGGGGTGGCAGGGGCACAGATACGCAGTATTTT
NA	TRBV12-5	many	13	TRBJ1-1	CASGFPLQGQAFF	TGTGCTAGTGGTTTTCCCCTACAGGGACAAGCTTTCTTT
NA	TRBV12-3/TRBV12-4	many	15	TRBJ2-3	CASSFNPFGFNTQYF	TGTGCCAGCAGTTTTAACCCATTTGGATTCAATACGCAGTATTTT
NA	TRBV4-1	NA	13	TRBJ1-1	CASSHLSSTEAFF	TGCGCCAGCAGCCACCTGTCCTCCACTGAAGCTTTCTTT
NA	TRBV5-1	many	13	TRBJ1-1	CASSLLVGTEAFF	TGCGCCAGCAGCTTGTTGGTCGGTACTGAAGCTTTCTTT
NA	TRBV3-1	many	14	TRBJ1-2	CASSHLPGDAGYTF	TGTGCCAGCAGCCATCTGCCAGGGGATGCTGGCTACACCTTC
NA	TRBV4-3	few	14	TRBJ2-7	CASSQEVREYEQYF	TGCGCCAGCAGCCAAGAGGTCAGGGAATACGAGCAGTACTTC
NA	TRBV5-5	many	14	TRBJ2-7	CASSLEVQVNQQYF	TGTGCCAGCAGCTTGGAGGTACAGGTTAATCAACAGTACTTC
TRBD1	TRBV29-1	many	13	TRBJ2-1	CSVERDRDNEQFF	TGCAGCGTTGAAAGGGACAGGGACAATGAGCAGTTCTTC
TRBD2	TRBV28	many	15	TRBJ2-3	CASSSSGASTDTQYF	TGTGCCAGCAGTTCTAGCGGGGCTAGCACAGATACGCAGTATTTT
NA	TRBV29-1	few	12	TRBJ1-1	CSVEVRNTEAFF	TGCAGCGTTGAAGTAAGGAACACTGAAGCTTTCTTT
NA	TRBV27	many	14	TRBJ1-2	CASSSAQTTYGYTF	TGTGCCAGCAGTTCGGCACAGACCACCTATGGCTACACCTTC
NA	TRBV7-2	few	13	TRBJ2-5	CASSAAGARTQYF	TGTGCCAGCAGCGCGGCAGGGGCCCGGACCCAGTACTTC
TRBD1	TRBV20-1	many	12	TRBJ1-2	CSAMTGAKGYTF	TGCAGTGCTATGACAGGGGCAAAGGGCTACACCTTC
TRBD1	TRBV20-1	NA	14	TRBJ1-1	CSASRTGPNTEAFF	TGCAGTGCTTCCCGGACAGGGCCGAACACTGAAGCTTTCTTT
TRBD1	TRBV28	few	15	TRBJ1-2	CASSPPGTGQDGYTF	TGTGCCAGCAGTCCGCCCGGGACAGGGCAGGATGGCTACACCTTC
NA	TRBV6-2/TRBV6-3	many	13	TRBJ1-2	CASSYQDTYGYTF	TGTGCCAGCAGCTATCAGGACACCTATGGCTACACCTTC
NA	TRBV6-1	NA	13	TRBJ1-1	CASRGPMNTEAFF	TGTGCCAGCAGAGGGCCGATGAACACTGAAGCTTTCTTT
NA	TRBV5-1	NA	15	TRBJ2-2	CASSAGKANTGELFF	TGCGCCAGCAGCGCAGGAAAGGCTAACACCGGGGAGCTGTTTTTT
NA	TRBV20-1	many	14	TRBJ2-3	CSAPQMRGTDTQYF	TGCAGTGCCCCACAGATGCGGGGAACAGATACGCAGTATTTT
NA	TRBV29-1	NA	12	TRBJ1-2	CSVEDPKYGYTF	TGCAGCGTTGAAGACCCGAAGTATGGCTACACCTTC
TRBD2	TRBV11-2	many	15	TRBJ2-1	CASSPGTRVTGEQFF	TGTGCCAGCAGCCCCGGGACTAGAGTTACCGGTGAGCAGTTCTTC